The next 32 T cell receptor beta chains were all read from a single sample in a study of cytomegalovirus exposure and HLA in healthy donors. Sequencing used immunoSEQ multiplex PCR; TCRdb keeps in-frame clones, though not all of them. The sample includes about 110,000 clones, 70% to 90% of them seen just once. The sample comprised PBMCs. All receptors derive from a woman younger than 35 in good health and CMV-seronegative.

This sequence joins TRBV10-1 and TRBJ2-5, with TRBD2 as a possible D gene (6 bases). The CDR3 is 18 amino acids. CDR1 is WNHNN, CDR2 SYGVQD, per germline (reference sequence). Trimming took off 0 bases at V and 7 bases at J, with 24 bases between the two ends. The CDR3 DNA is TGCGCCAGCAGTGAGTCGACAGTCGGCGGGGTTCATTCCGGGACCCAGTACTTC. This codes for CASSESTVGGVHSGTQYF.

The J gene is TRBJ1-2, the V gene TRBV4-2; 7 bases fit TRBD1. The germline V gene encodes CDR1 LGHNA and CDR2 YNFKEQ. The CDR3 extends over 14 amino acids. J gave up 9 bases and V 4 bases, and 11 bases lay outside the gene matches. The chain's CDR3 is CASSPQMTDRRYTF. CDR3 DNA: TGTGCCAGCAGCCCTCAAATGACGGACAGGCGCTACACCTTC.

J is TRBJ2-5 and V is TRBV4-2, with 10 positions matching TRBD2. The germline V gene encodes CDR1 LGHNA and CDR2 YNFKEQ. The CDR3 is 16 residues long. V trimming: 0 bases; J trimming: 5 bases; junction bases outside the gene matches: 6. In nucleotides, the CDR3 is TGTGCCAGCAGCCAAGACCAAGGACTAGCGGTGGAGACCCAGTACTTC. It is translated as CASSQDQGLAVETQYF.

The CDR3 here is CASSPFPVSYEQYF. For the CDR3, the DNA is TGTGCCAGCTCACCGTTCCCCGTTTCCTACGAGCAGTACTTC. This chain links TRBV18 with TRBJ2-7, with D hard to call. Germline V gene sequence: CDR1 KGHSH, CDR2 LQKENI. The CDR3 is 14 residues long. V shed 3 bases and J shed 1 base, with 10 bases lying between them.

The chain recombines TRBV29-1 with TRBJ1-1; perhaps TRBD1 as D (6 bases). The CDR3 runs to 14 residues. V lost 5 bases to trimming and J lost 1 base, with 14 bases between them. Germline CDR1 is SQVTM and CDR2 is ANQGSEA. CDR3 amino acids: CSVSTRTENTEAFF. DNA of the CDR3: TGCAGCGTTTCCACAAGGACAGAGAACACTGAAGCTTTCTTT.

The DNA of the CDR3 is TGTGCCAGCAGCGATTACAGTGAAGCTTTCTTT. Protein: CASSDYSEAFF. J is TRBJ1-1 and V is TRBV6-1; D not resolved. This CDR3 region has 11 residues. CDR1 and CDR2 from the germline V gene are MNHNS and SASEGT. Trimming left V 6 bases short and J 7 bases short, with 9 bases between.

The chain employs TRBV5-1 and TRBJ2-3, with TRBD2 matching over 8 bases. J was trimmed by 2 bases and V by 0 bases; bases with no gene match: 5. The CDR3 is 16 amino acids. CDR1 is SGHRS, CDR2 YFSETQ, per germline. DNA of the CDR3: TGCGCCAGCAGCTTGGCCTGGACTAGCCTCACAGATACGCAGTATTTT. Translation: CASSLAWTSLTDTQYF.

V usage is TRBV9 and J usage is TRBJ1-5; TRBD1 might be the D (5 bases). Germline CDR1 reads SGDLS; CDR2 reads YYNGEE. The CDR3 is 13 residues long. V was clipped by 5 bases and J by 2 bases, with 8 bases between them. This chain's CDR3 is CASSWGGNQPQHF. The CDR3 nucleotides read TGTGCCAGCAGTTGGGGGGGCAATCAGCCCCAGCATTTT.

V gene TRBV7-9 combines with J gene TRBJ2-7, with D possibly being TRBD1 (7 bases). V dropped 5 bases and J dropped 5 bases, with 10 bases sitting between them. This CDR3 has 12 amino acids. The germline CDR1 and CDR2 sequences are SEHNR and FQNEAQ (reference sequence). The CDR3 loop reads CASSQGGDEQYF. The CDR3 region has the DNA TGTGCCAGCAGCCAGGGGGGCGACGAGCAGTACTTC.

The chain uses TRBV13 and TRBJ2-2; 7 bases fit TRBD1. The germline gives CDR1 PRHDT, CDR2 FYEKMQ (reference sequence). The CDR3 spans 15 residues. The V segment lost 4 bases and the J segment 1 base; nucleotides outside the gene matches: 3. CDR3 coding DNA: TGTGCCAGCAGCTACCGGACAGGGAACACCGGGGAGCTGTTTTTT. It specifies CASSYRTGNTGELFF. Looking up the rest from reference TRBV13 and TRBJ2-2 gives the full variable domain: AAGVIQSPRHLIKEKRETATLKCYPIPRHDTVYWYQQGPGQDPQFLISFYEKMQSDKGSIPDRFSAQQFSDYHSELNMSSLELGDSALYFCASSYRTGNTGELFFGEGSRLTVL.

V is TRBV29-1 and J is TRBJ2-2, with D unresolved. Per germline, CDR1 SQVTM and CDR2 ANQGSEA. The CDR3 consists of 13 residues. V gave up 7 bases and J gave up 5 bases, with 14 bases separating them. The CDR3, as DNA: TGCAGCGCCACTATAAGAGAGACCGGGGAGCTGTTTTTT. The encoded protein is CSATIRETGELFF.

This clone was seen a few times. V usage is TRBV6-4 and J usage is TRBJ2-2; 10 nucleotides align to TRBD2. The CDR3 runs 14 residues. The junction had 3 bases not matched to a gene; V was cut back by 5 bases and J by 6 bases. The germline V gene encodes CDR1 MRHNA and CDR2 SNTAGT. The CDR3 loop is CASSRGTSAGELFF. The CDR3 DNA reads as TGTGCCAGCAGTCGGGGGACTAGCGCCGGGGAGCTGTTTTTT.

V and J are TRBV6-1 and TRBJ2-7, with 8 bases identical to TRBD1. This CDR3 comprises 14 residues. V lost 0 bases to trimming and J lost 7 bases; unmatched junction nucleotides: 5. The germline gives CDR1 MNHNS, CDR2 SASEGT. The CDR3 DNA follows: TGTGCCAGCAGTGAAGCCGGACAGGGCCGGGAGCAGTACTTC. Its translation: CASSEAGQGREQYF.

This CDR3 reads CASRNSGGGETQYF. CDR3 nucleotides: TGTGCCAGCAGAAATAGCGGGGGTGGGGAGACCCAGTACTTC. The chain recombines TRBV7-2 with TRBJ2-5; 9 nucleotides line up with TRBD2. Losses at the gene ends were 6 bases for V and 5 bases for J; bases not matched to a gene: 7. The germline V gene encodes CDR1 SGHTA and CDR2 FQGNSA. The CDR3 length is 14 residues.

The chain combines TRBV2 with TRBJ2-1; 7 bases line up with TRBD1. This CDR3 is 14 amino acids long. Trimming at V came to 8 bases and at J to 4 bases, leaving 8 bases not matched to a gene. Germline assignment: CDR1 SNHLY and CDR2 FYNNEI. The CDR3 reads CASGSQGVYNEQFF. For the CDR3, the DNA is TGTGCCAGCGGAAGTCAGGGGGTTTACAATGAGCAGTTCTTC.

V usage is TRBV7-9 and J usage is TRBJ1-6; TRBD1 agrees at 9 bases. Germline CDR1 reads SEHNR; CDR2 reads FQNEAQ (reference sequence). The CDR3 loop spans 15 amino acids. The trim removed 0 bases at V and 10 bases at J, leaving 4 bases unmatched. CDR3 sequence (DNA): TGTGCCAGCAGCTTAGCTCCAGGACAGGGGTCACCCCTCCACTTT. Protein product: CASSLAPGQGSPLHF.

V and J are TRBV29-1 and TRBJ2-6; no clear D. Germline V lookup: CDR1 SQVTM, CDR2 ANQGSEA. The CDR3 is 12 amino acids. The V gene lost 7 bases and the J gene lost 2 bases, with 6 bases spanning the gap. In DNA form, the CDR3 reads TGCAGCGGAGTAACTGGGGCCAACGTCCTGACTTTC. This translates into CSGVTGANVLTF.

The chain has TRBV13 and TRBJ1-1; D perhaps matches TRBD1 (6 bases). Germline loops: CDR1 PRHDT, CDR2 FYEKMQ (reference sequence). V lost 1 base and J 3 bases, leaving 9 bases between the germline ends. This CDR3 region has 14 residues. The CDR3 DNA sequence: TGTGCCAGCAGCTTAGAGAGGGGGTACACTGAAGCTTTCTTT. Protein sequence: CASSLERGYTEAFF.

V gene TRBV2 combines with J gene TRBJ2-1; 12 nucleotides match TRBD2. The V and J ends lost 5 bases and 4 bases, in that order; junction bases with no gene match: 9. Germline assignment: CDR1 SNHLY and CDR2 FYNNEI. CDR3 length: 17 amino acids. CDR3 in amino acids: CASSSTTSGGPYNEQFF. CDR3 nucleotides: TGTGCCAGCAGTTCGACCACTAGCGGGGGGCCTTACAATGAGCAGTTCTTC.

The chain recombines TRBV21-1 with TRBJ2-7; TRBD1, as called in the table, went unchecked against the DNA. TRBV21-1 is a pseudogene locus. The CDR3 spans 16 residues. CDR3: CASSKKMRTGTYEQYF. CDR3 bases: TGTGCCAGCAGCAAAAAGATGAGGACAGGGACCTACGAGCAGTACTTC.

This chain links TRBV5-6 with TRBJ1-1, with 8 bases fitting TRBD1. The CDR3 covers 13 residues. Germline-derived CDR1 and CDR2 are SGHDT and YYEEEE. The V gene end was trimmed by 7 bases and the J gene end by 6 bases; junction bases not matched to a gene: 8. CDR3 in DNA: TGTGCCAGCGGGGGGGACAGGAGGGCTGAAGCTTTCTTT. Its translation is CASGGDRRAEAFF.

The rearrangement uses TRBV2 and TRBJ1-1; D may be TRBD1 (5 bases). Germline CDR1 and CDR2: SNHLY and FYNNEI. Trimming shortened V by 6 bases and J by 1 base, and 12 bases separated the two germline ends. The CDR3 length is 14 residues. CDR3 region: CASRPTATNTEAFF. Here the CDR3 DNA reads TGTGCCAGCAGACCGACAGCCACGAACACTGAAGCTTTCTTT. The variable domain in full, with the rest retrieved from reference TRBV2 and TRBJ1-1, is EPEVTQTPSHQVTQMGQEVILRCVPISNHLYFYWYRQILGQKVEFLVSFYNNEISEKSEIFDDQFSVERPDGSNFTLKIRSTKLEDSAMYFCASRPTATNTEAFFGQGTRLTVV.

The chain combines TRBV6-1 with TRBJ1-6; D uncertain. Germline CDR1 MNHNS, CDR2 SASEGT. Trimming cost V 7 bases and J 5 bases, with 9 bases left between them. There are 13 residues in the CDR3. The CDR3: CASIGGHNSPLHF. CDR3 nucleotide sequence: TGTGCCAGCATTGGAGGACATAATTCACCCCTCCACTTT.

Written as DNA, the CDR3 is TGCGCCAGCAGCGCTCAGGGACAGGGTCACGAGCAGTACTTC. Translated: CASSAQGQGHEQYF. V gene TRBV5-1 combines with J gene TRBJ2-7, with TRBD1 matching 9 bases. This CDR3 is 14 amino acids long. CDR1 and CDR2 (germline): SGHRS, YFSETQ. Trimming at V came to 4 bases and at J to 5 bases, leaving 7 bases not matched to a gene.

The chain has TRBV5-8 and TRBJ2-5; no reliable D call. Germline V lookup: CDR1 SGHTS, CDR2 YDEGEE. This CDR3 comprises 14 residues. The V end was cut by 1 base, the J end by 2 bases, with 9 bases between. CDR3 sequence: CASSLFAIQETQYF. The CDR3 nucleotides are TGTGCCAGCAGCTTGTTCGCGATTCAAGAGACCCAGTACTTC.

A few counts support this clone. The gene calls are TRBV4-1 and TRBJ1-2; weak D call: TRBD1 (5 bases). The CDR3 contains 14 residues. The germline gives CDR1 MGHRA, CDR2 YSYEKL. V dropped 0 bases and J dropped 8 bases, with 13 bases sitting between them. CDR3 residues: CASSQEGRVIGYTF. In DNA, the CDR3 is TGCGCCAGCAGCCAAGAAGGCAGGGTAATCGGCTACACCTTC.

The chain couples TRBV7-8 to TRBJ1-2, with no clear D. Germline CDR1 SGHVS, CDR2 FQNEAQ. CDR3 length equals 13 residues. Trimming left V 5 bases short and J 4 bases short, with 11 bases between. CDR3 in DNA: TGTGCCAGCAGCCCCCCCGTTCCCTATGGCTACACCTTC. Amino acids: CASSPPVPYGYTF.

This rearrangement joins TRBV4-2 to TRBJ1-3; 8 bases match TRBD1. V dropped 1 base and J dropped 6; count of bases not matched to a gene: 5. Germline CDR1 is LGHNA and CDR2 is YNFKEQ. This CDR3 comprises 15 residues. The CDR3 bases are TGTGCCAGCAGCCAAGGAACAGGGGGGGAAAACACCATATATTTT. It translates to CASSQGTGGENTIYF.

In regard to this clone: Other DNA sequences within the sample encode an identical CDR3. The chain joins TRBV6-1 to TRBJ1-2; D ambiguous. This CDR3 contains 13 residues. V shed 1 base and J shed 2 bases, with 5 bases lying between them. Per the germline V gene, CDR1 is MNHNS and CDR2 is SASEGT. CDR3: CASSEGGNYGYTF. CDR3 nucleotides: TGTGCCAGCAGTGAAGGCGGAAACTATGGCTACACCTTC.

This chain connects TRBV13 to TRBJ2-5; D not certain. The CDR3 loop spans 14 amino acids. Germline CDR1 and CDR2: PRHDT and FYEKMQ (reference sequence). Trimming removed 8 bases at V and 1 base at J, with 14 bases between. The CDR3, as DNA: TGTGCCAGCGGGCCCCGGCTGCCCCAAGAGACCCAGTACTTC. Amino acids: CASGPRLPQETQYF.

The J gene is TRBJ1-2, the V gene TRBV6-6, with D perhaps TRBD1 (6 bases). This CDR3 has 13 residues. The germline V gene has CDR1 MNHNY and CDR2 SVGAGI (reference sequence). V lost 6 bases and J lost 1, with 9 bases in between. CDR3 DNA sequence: TGTGCCAGCAGATCGGACAGTAACTATGGCTACACCTTC. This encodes CASRSDSNYGYTF.

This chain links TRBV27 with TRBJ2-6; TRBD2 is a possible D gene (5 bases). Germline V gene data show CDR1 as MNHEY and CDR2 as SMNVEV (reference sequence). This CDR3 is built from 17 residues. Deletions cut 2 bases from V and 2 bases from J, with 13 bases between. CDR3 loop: CASSLGGSGTGANVLTF. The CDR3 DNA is TGTGCCAGCAGTTTAGGTGGTTCGGGGACTGGGGCCAACGTCCTGACTTTC.